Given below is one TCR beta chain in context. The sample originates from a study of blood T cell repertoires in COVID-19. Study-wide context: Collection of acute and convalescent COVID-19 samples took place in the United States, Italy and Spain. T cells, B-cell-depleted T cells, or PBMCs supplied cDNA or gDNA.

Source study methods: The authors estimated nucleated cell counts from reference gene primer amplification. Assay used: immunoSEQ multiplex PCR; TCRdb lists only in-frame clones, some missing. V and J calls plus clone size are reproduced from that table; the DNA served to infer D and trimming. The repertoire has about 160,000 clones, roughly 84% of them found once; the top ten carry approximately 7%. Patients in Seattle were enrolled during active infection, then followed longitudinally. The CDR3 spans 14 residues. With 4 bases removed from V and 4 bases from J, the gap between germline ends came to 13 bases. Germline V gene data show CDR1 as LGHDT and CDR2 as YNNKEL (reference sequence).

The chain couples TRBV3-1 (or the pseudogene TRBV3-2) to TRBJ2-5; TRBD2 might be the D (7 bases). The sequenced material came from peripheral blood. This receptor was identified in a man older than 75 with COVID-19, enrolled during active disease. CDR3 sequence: CASSPRGAIETQYF. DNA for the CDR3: TGTGCCAGCAGCCCCCGGGGGGCTATAGAGACCCAGTACTTC.